A single sample gave rise to the 2 T cell receptor beta chains below, sequenced in a study of blood T cells in healthy people across ages. It was with a sample-barcoded 5' primer and a J-beta primer mix that a second PCR of about 6 to 11 cycles was run. TCRdb ran MiXCR on the 5' RACE reads and lists one entry per CDR3 protein. The sample holds 750,000 to 950,000 distinct CDR3 sequences, almost 30% seen once. The same sample was also used in a study of T cells of mothers and their children.

The specimen was blood. The receptors were gathered from a woman aged 40 to 50 in good health.

The chain couples TRBV2 to TRBJ2-3; D may match TRBD1 or TRBD2 (5 bases each). Germline CDR1 and CDR2: SNHLY and FYNNEI. This CDR3 is built from 12 residues. Trimming cost V 9 bases and J 1 base, with 8 bases left between them. The CDR3 is CASMGGTDTQYF. The CDR3 DNA reads TGTGCCAGTATGGGGGGCACAGATACGCAGTATTTT.

The chain joins TRBV12-3 or TRBV12-4 to TRBJ2-4, with 8 bases aligning to TRBD2. The ends lost 6 bases at V and 4 bases at J; junction bases unmatched: 17. The CDR3 runs 18 residues. In DNA, the CDR3 is TGTGCCAGCAGATTACGGGGGGGGCAAAAAGGGGGAAAAAACATTCAGTACTTC. Protein sequence: CASRLRGGQKGGKNIQYF.